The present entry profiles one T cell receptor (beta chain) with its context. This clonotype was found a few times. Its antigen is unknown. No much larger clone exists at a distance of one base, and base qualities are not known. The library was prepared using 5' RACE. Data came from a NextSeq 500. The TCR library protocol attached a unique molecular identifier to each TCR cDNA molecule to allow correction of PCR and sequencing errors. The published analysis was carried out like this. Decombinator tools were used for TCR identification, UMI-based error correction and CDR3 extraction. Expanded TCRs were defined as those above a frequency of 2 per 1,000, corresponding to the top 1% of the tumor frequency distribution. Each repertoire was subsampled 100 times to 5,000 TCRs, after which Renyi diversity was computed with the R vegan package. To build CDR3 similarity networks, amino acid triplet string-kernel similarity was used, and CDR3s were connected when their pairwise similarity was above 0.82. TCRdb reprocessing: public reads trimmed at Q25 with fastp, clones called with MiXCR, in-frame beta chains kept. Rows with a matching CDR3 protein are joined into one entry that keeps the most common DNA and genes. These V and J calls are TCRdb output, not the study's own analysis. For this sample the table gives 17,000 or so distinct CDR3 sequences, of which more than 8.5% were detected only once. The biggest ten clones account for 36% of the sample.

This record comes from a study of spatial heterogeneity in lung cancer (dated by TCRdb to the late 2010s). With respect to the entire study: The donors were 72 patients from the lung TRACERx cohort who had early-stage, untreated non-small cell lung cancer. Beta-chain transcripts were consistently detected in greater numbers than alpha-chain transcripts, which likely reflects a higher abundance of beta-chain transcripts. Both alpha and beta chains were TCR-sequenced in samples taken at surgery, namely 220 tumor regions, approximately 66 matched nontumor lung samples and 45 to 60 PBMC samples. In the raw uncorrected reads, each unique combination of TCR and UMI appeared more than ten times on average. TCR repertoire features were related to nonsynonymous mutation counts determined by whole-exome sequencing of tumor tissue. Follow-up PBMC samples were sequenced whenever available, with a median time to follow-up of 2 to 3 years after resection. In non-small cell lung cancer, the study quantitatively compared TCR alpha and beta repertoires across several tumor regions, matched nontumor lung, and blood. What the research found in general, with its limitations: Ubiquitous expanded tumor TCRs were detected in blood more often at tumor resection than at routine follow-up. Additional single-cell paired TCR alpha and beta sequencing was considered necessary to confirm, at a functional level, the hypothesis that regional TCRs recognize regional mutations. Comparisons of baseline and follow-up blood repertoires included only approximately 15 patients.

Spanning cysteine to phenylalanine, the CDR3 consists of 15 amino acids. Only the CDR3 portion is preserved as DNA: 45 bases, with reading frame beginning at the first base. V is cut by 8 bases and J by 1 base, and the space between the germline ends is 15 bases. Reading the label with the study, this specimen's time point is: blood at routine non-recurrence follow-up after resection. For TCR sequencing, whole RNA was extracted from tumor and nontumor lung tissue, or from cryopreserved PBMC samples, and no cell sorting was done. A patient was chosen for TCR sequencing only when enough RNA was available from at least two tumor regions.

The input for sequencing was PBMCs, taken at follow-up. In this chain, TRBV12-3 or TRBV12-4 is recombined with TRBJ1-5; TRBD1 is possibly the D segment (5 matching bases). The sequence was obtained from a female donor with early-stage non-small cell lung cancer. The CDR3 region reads CASGRAAGSNQPQHF. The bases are TGTGCCAGCGGACGGGCGGCAGGGAGCAATCAGCCCCAGCATTTT.